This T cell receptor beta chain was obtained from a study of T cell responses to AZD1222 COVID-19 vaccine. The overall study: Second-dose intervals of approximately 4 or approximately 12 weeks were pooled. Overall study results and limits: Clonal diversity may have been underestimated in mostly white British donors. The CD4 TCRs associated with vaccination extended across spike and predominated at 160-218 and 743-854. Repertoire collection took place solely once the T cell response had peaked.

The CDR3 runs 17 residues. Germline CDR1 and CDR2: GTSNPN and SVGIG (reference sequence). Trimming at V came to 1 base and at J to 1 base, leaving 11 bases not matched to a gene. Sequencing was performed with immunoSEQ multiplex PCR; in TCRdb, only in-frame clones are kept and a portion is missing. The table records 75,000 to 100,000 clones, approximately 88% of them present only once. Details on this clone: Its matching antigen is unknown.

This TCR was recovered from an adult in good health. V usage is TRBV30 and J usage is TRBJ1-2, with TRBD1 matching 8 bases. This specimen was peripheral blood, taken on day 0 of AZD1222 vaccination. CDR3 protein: CAWSAYFGTGVNYGYTF. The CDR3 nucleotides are TGTGCCTGGAGTGCCTATTTCGGGACAGGCGTTAACTATGGCTACACCTTC.